This T cell receptor (beta chain) was recovered during a study of control samples from healthy donors and cancer patients. Clones were read by immunoSEQ multiplex PCR, and TCRdb kept only the in-frame ones, dropping some. The data contain around 200,000 clones, about 93% of them singletons. The CDR3 totals 12 residues. V was trimmed by 6 bases and J by 5 bases, leaving 11 bases between them. Germline lookup yields CDR1 SNHLY and CDR2 FYNNEI. V and J are TRBV2 and TRBJ2-7; D possibly corresponds to TRBD1 (6 bases). The clonotype originates from a man younger than 30 in good health. The specimen sequenced was blood. The CDR3: CASRQQGDEQYF. In nucleotides, the CDR3 is TGTGCCAGCAGACAACAGGGTGACGAGCAGTACTTC.